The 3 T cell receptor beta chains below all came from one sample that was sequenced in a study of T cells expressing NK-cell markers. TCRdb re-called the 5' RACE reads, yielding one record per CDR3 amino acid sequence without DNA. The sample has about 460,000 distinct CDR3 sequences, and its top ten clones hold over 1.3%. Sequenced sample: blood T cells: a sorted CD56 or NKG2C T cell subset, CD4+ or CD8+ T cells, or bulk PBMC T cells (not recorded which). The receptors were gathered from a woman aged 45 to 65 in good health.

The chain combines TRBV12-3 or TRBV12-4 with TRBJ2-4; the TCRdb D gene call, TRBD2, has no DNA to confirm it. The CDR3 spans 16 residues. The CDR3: CASSLYGGRGGNIQYF.

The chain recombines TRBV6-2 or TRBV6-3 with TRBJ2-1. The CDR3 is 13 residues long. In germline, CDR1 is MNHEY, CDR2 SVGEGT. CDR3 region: CASSKYQINEQFF.

CDR3 region: CASSLSPSSPLHF. V usage is TRBV7-9 and J usage is TRBJ1-6. The CDR3 contains 13 residues. The germline gives CDR1 SEHNR, CDR2 FQNEAQ (reference sequence).